This T cell receptor beta chain came from a study of T cells after yellow fever vaccination. As for the study in general: Where fractions had low cell numbers, libraries were prepared from them with the SMART-Seq v4 Ultra Low Input RNA kit.

The table lists this clonotype with a few counts. TCR cDNA was made by 5'RACE template switching, adding a universal primer site and UMIs. TCRdb re-analysed the 5' RACE reads in MiXCR, keeping a single row per CDR3 protein. The sample lists roughly 310,000 distinct CDR3 sequences, 3.6% occurring once. The specimen comprised PBMCs, sampled on the day of the yellow fever booster vaccination. The receptor was isolated from a man between 18 and 29 years old who received the YFV17D yellow fever vaccine.

CDR3 DNA sequence: TGTGCCAGCAGTTACGATCGGGGTTGGGGGAATGAGCAGTTCTTC. This encodes CASSYDRGWGNEQFF. The chain joins TRBV6-5 to TRBJ2-1; either TRBD1 or TRBD2 may fit D (5 bases each). The ends were cut back, 2 bases at V and 7 bases at J, with 15 bases in the middle. CDR1 and CDR2 (germline): MNHEY, SVGAGI. CDR3 length equals 15 residues.